The 18 T cell receptor beta chains below come from one sample, sequenced in a study of T cells after yellow fever vaccination. TCRdb passed the 5' RACE reads through MiXCR, listing each CDR3 protein once. Of about 400,000 distinct CDR3 sequences in the sample, roughly 6.2% are singletons; the top ten hold over 14%. The sequencing here drew on PBMCs, taken 5 days after the yellow fever booster vaccination. The receptors stem from a man aged 25 to 45 who received the YFV17D yellow fever vaccine.

The chain joins TRBV7-2 to TRBJ2-3; D is tentatively TRBD1 or TRBD2 (5 bases each). Germline CDR1 reads SGHTA; CDR2 reads FQGNSA. V lost 5 bases and J lost 4, with 16 bases in between. The CDR3 has 15 residues. In DNA, the CDR3 is TGTGCCAGCAGCCCGGGACGGACTGAGGCAGATACGCAGTATTTT. Protein sequence: CASSPGRTEADTQYF. Filled out from reference TRBV7-2 and TRBJ2-3, the complete variable domain reads GAGVSQSPSNKVTEKGKDVELRCDPISGHTALYWYRQSLGQGLEFLIYFQGNSAPDKSGLPSDRFSAERTGGSVSTLTIQRTQQEDSAVYLCASSPGRTEADTQYFGPGTRLTVL.

The sample holds many counts of this clonotype. DNA for the CDR3: TGCAGTGCCGAGACCAGGGCGGGTTACTACGAGCAGTACTTC. Protein product: CSAETRAGYYEQYF. The chain couples TRBV20-1 to TRBJ2-7; D tentatively reads TRBD1 or TRBD2 (5 bases each). Germline CDR1 reads DFQATT; CDR2 reads SNEGSKA (reference sequence). Trimming took 6 bases from V and 3 from J, leaving 18 bases between them. The CDR3 extends over 14 amino acids.

This clonotype was seen only a few times. The genes are TRBV12-3 or TRBV12-4 and TRBJ2-6; D gene uncertain. The CDR3 sequence is 15 residues long. Between the trimmed V and J ends, which lost 3 bases and 4 bases, there was a span of 10 bases. The CDR3 loop reads CASSLMVFGANVLTF. In nucleotides, the CDR3 is TGTGCCAGCAGTTTGATGGTTTTCGGGGCCAACGTCCTGACTTTC.

This clonotype occurred a few times. The V gene is TRBV20-1, the J gene TRBJ2-7; TRBD2 matches at 10 bases. The CDR3 has 16 residues. The V gene's germline CDR1 is DFQATT and CDR2 SNEGSKA (reference sequence). After removal of 0 bases from V and 0 bases from J, the junction contained 5 bases not matched to a gene. In DNA form, the CDR3 reads TGCAGTGCTAGAGATGATAGCGGGAGGAGCTCCTACGAGCAGTACTTC. Translation gives CSARDDSGRSSYEQYF.

The CDR3 DNA follows: TGTGCCAGTAGTATTAGACTAACCTATCGGCCCCAGCATTTT. Amino acids: CASSIRLTYRPQHF. This chain uses TRBV19 with TRBJ1-5; D is undetermined. Germline CDR1 reads LNHDA; CDR2 reads SQIVND (reference sequence). V was clipped by 3 bases and J by 9 bases, with 15 bases between them. The CDR3 sequence is 14 residues long.

This clonotype was detected ten times or more. The chain employs TRBV20-1 and TRBJ2-1; D is unclear. The V end lost 5 bases, the J end lost 2 bases, and 13 bases lay between the germline ends. The CDR3 has 14 residues. From germline, CDR1 is DFQATT and CDR2 SNEGSKA (reference sequence). CDR3 protein: CSAEALMTYNEQFF. DNA for the CDR3: TGCAGTGCTGAGGCACTTATGACCTACAATGAGCAGTTCTTC.

V gene TRBV7-8 combines with J gene TRBJ2-3, with D perhaps TRBD1 (6 bases). Trimming cost V 5 bases and J 6 bases, with 12 bases left between them. The V gene's germline CDR1 is SGHVS and CDR2 FQNEAQ. This CDR3 has 13 residues. The CDR3: CASSILGADTQYF. The CDR3, as DNA: TGTGCCAGCAGCATCTTGGGGGCGGATACGCAGTATTTT.

This clonotype occurred a few times. The chain has TRBV10-3 and TRBJ2-3; D is unclear. Per germline, CDR1 ENHRY and CDR2 SYGVKD. The CDR3 consists of 14 residues. The V end was cut by 6 bases, the J end by 8 bases, with 18 bases between. CDR3 DNA sequence: TGTGCCATCAGCGAGGTCCCCGGATTTGGTACGCAGTATTTT. Encoded protein: CAISEVPGFGTQYF.

This clonotype was seen more than once but under ten times. The chain couples TRBV20-1 to TRBJ1-2, with D uncertain. Germline assignment: CDR1 DFQATT and CDR2 SNEGSKA (reference sequence). Trimming removed 1 base from V and 8 bases from J, with 11 bases in between. The CDR3 consists of 12 residues. For the CDR3, the DNA is TGCAGTGCTAGAGTTAACAGCGGGGGCTACACCTTC. This sequence encodes CSARVNSGGYTF.

This clonotype has only a few counts. The V call is TRBV9, the J call TRBJ2-2; 10 bases are a match to TRBD2. J lost 4 bases, V lost 4 bases, and 7 bases had no gene match. From germline, CDR1 is SGDLS and CDR2 YYNGEE. This CDR3 is built from 16 residues. As DNA, the CDR3 is TGTGCCAGCAGCATCAGGACTAGCGGAGGCACCGGGGAGCTGTTTTTT. It specifies CASSIRTSGGTGELFF.

The CDR3 DNA sequence: TGTGCCAGCACCATGGTATTTAGCTCCTACAATGAGCAGTTCTTC. It translates to CASTMVFSSYNEQFF. The genes are TRBV7-2 and TRBJ2-1; no firm D call. Germline V gene lookup returns CDR1 SGHTA and CDR2 FQGNSA. The CDR3 has 15 amino acids. V lost 7 bases and J lost 0, with 13 bases in between.

The chain couples TRBV20-1 to TRBJ2-3; 13 bases align to TRBD2. The length of the CDR3 is 16 residues. Germline V gene data show CDR1 as DFQATT and CDR2 as SNEGSKA (reference sequence). The V gene end was trimmed by 6 bases and the J gene end by 9 bases; junction bases not matched to a gene: 15. DNA of the CDR3: TGCAGTGCGCAACACGTACTAGCGGGAGGGCCTCGGACGCAGTATTTT. Its protein product is CSAQHVLAGGPRTQYF.

The rearrangement uses TRBV12-3 or TRBV12-4 and TRBJ1-1, with D tentatively TRBD1 (5 bases). The ends were cut back, 7 bases at V and 8 bases at J, with 14 bases in the middle. The CDR3 runs 12 residues. Here the CDR3 DNA reads TGTGCCAGCACCACTGGGGGTTGGGAAGCTTTCTTT. Amino acid sequence: CASTTGGWEAFF.

This clonotype was counted many times. The V call is TRBV20-1, the J call TRBJ2-2; 9 bases match TRBD2. The CDR3 loop spans 15 amino acids. In germline, CDR1 is DFQATT, CDR2 SNEGSKA (reference sequence). Losses at the gene ends were 0 bases for V and 4 bases for J; bases not matched to a gene: 3. CDR3 in amino acids: CSARDSGSGTGELFF. As DNA, the CDR3 is TGCAGTGCTAGAGATAGCGGGAGCGGCACCGGGGAGCTGTTTTTT.

This clonotype was observed many times. The chain is built from TRBV7-9 and TRBJ2-7; 7 bases fit TRBD1. CDR3 length: 13 residues. The germline gives CDR1 SEHNR, CDR2 FQNEAQ (reference sequence). V gave up 2 bases and J gave up 3 bases; unmatched junction bases: 1. CDR3 bases: TGTGCCAGCAGCTTATCAGGGGGCTACGAGCAGTACTTC. Translated, it gives CASSLSGGYEQYF.

The CDR3 region is CSARDYYRGSTDTQYF. CDR3 sequence (DNA): TGCAGTGCTAGAGATTACTACAGGGGGTCCACAGATACGCAGTATTTT. The chain combines TRBV20-1 with TRBJ2-3; 8 bases line up with TRBD1. The length of the CDR3 is 16 residues. V shed 0 bases, J shed 2 bases, and the junction held 7 bases outside the gene matches. Germline CDR1 DFQATT, CDR2 SNEGSKA (reference sequence).

This clonotype was seen a few times. The chain carries TRBV7-3 and TRBJ2-3; the match to TRBD1 covers 8 bases. Germline V CDR1 and CDR2: SGHTA, FQGTGA. The CDR3 consists of 18 residues. J gave up 2 bases and V 4 bases, and 14 bases lay outside the gene matches. CDR3 bases: TGTGCCAGCAGCTCCCGCCCCCTCTCAGGGGGCGACACAGATACGCAGTATTTT. Its protein product is CASSSRPLSGGDTDTQYF.

This clonotype came up a few times. CDR3 in amino acids: CASSLRQVQETQYF. The CDR3 bases are TGTGCCAGCAGCTTGCGACAGGTACAAGAGACCCAGTACTTC. The rearrangement links TRBV7-2 to TRBJ2-5; a possible D gene is TRBD1 (6 bases). CDR3 length: 14 amino acids. In germline, CDR1 is SGHTA, CDR2 FQGNSA. Trimming cost V 3 bases and J 2 bases, with 10 bases left between them.